A selection of T cell receptor beta chains follows, all from one sample in a study of post-analysis software for immune sequencing data. TCRdb ran MiXCR on the PCR reads and lists one entry per CDR3 protein. The sample has 750,000 to 950,000 distinct CDR3 sequences, roughly 50% seen once. The specimen sequenced was blood. The receptors derive from a girl aged 5 to 17 with multiple sclerosis. CDR3s leave out the opening cysteine and the closing phenylalanine or tryptophan. Fields, in order: V gene, J gene, CDR3 protein.

>TRBV7-9|TRBJ2-2
ASSLIEGRSGELF
>TRBV3-1|TRBJ2-1
ASSQDASDEQF
>TRBV5-5|TRBJ2-1
ASSTPDRNEQF
>TRBV20-1|TRBJ2-3
SAGTEGGTDTQY
>TRBV12-3/TRBV12-4|TRBJ2-1
ASRPGLAGGWGEQF
>TRBV19|TRBJ1-2
ASSTRPSGGYT
>TRBV5-1|TRBJ2-3
ASSPEGRAVDTQY
>TRBV29-1|TRBJ2-3
SVGLAGGQY
>TRBV5-1|TRBJ2-1
ASRASGVHSSYNEQF
>TRBV7-2|TRBJ1-1
ASRGLPTTEAF
>TRBV5-6|TRBJ2-1
ASSFPGAGGPNEQF
>TRBV7-6|TRBJ2-3
ASSSRGGVVSTDTQY
>TRBV20-1|TRBJ2-5
STEGLATPYEQY
>TRBV7-9|-
ASTGGKYEQY
>TRBV7-3|-
ASSLTGGSETQY
>TRBV29-1|TRBJ1-4
SALTLGDRVSVSHKKGWRLF
>TRBV6-2/TRBV6-3|TRBJ2-1
ASSYGAGEF
>TRBV28|TRBJ2-7
ASNRLALYEQY
>TRBV20-1|-
SARAQGKRNYEQY
>TRBV5-6|TRBJ2-3
ASSLGNGDTQY
>TRBV29-1|TRBJ2-3
SFLASGVSDTQY
>TRBV7-2|TRBJ1-2
ASSPPGPGQPNYGYT
>TRBV5-1|TRBJ2-7
ASSPTGIPYPYEQY
>TRBV10-2|TRBJ1-1
ASSESGGLTEAF
>TRBV11-1|TRBJ2-3
ASSLSAGTLFANTQY
>TRBV29-1|TRBJ1-2
SVWTGDYGYT
>TRBV2|TRBJ2-5
ASSEAAEETQY
>TRBV6-2/TRBV6-3|TRBJ1-2
ASSYRADYGYT
>TRBV12-3/TRBV12-4|TRBJ2-6
ASSGSGGRANVLT
>TRBV9|TRBJ1-2
ASSVGPGQGHGYT
>TRBV7-8|TRBJ2-1
ASSLVLSGTSGVPSYNEQF
>TRBV12-3/TRBV12-4|TRBJ1-2
ASTTSTVSYGYT
>TRBV15|TRBJ2-3
ATSRSGGMGDTQY
>TRBV29-1|TRBJ1-2
SVDSGGEGYGYT
>TRBV7-2|TRBJ2-3
ASSSPGQGASDTQY
>TRBV7-9|TRBJ2-7
ASSLDNFYEQY
>TRBV29-1|TRBJ2-1
SVPGRGGSVSEQF
>TRBV24-1|TRBJ2-3
ATGTRRADTQY
>TRBV6-1|TRBJ1-2
ASPGQGDGYT
>TRBV7-8|TRBJ2-5
ASSFNSGSSEETQY
>TRBV6-5|TRBJ2-7
ASSITWTSGRNEQY
>TRBV28|TRBJ2-7
ASSVPGSGQY
>TRBV7-2|TRBJ2-1
ASSLLIAGRVNEQF
>TRBV12-3/TRBV12-4|TRBJ1-1
ASSPDHLFPSRADTEAF
>TRBV21-1|TRBJ2-4
ASGVLLDIQY
>TRBV6-2/TRBV6-3|TRBJ2-1
ASSQMVPFHPDEQF
>TRBV6-5|TRBJ2-6
ASSYAYRSSGANVLT
>TRBV7-9|TRBJ2-5
ASSLAGRKETQY
>TRBV11-3|TRBJ2-7
ASSSSLGQGTYEQY
>TRBV4-1|TRBJ2-5
ASSQFTGLREETQY
>TRBV29-1|TRBJ2-1
SVVILGENEQF
>TRBV12-3/TRBV12-4|TRBJ2-6
ASRGGQISGANVLT
>TRBV20-1|TRBJ1-4
SARPRGSEKLF